Each of the 16 T cell receptor beta chains below was sequenced from the same sample in a study of vaccination and CD4 T cells after COVID-19. Treatment described: roughly 11-day PBMC culture with coronavirus spike peptide pools or control peptides (ViraFEST assay). Their antigens are not known. Cultured CD4+ T-cell DNA underwent Oncomine TCR Beta short-read sequencing. Each CDR3 protein is one row after TCRdb ran MiXCR on the PCR reads. The profile shows some 16,000 distinct CDR3 sequences, around 52% of them singletons. Sequenced input: CD4+ T cells from blood, cultured in vitro. Source of these receptors: a human donor who had recovered from COVID-19.

There are a few counts of this clonotype. This chain links TRBV6-5 with TRBJ2-7, with D possibly matching TRBD1 (6 bases). Germline V CDR1 and CDR2: MNHEY, SVGAGI. The V end was cut by 1 base, the J end by 2 bases, with 21 bases between. There are 18 residues in the CDR3. For the CDR3, the DNA is TGTGCCAGCAGTTACTATCCACAGGGAATTAATAGAGCCTACGAGCAGTACTTC. The encoded protein is CASSYYPQGINRAYEQYF.

V is TRBV6-2 or TRBV6-3 and J is TRBJ2-3, with D hard to call. The CDR3 covers 13 residues. Trimming removed 0 bases from V and 6 bases from J, with 7 bases in between. Germline CDR1 MNHEY, CDR2 SVGEGT. The CDR3 DNA sequence: TGTGCCAGCAGTTACTCAAGTGCCGATACGCAGTATTTT. Translating gives CASSYSSADTQYF.

V is TRBV19 and J is TRBJ2-4; TRBD2 is a possible D gene (6 bases). V was trimmed by 3 bases and J by 1 base, leaving 10 bases between them. CDR1 and CDR2 from the germline V gene are LNHDA and SQIVND (reference sequence). The CDR3 runs 15 residues. The CDR3, as DNA: TGTGCCAGTAGTATGGGGGGTGGGGCCAAAAACATTCAGTACTTC. This codes for CASSMGGGAKNIQYF.

This clonotype was seen only a few times. The chain links TRBV20-1 to TRBJ1-2; possibly TRBD1 for D (6 bases). In germline, CDR1 is DFQATT, CDR2 SNEGSKA (reference sequence). V was pared by 0 bases and J by 8 bases, with 22 bases between. The CDR3 is 16 residues long. The CDR3 bases are TGCAGTGCTAGAGATGGGGACAAAGGGGCGCAGGACGGCTACACCTTC. Amino acids: CSARDGDKGAQDGYTF.

The gene calls are TRBV6-1 and TRBJ2-3; possibly TRBD1 for D (6 bases). The CDR3 spans 15 residues. Germline assignment: CDR1 MNHNS and CDR2 SASEGT. Trimming removed 3 bases from V and 2 bases from J, with 12 bases in between. The CDR3 DNA sequence: TGTGCCAGCAGTGACCCCACAGGGCTCACAGATACGCAGTATTTT. This sequence encodes CASSDPTGLTDTQYF.

This clonotype was counted a single time. This rearrangement joins TRBV20-1 to TRBJ2-5, with D possibly TRBD2 on 6 matching bases. V was trimmed by 1 base and J by 5 bases, leaving 11 bases between them. There are 13 residues in the CDR3. Germline CDR1 and CDR2: DFQATT and SNEGSKA (reference sequence). CDR3 DNA sequence: TGCAGTGCTAGAGGGAGGGGAAGGGAGACCCAGTACTTC. As protein: CSARGRGRETQYF.

The rearrangement uses TRBV6-1 and TRBJ1-6; D perhaps matches TRBD1 (6 bases). There are 13 residues in the CDR3. The V and J ends lost 7 bases and 10 bases respectively, with 14 bases between them. Germline V gene lookup returns CDR1 MNHNS and CDR2 SASEGT. The chain's CDR3 is CASTAYQGSPLHF. Written as DNA, the CDR3 is TGTGCCAGCACCGCCTATCAGGGGTCACCCCTCCACTTT.

The chain joins TRBV24-1 to TRBJ2-1, with 7 bases aligning to TRBD2. With V trimmed by 2 bases and J by 3 bases, 6 bases remained unmatched. Germline V gene sequence: CDR1 KGHDR, CDR2 SFDVKD. This CDR3 is built from 16 residues. CDR3 nucleotides: TGTGCCACCAGTGATTCGGGAGGCAACATCTACAATGAGCAGTTCTTC. Protein product: CATSDSGGNIYNEQFF.

V gene TRBV20-1 combines with J gene TRBJ2-5; TRBD2 matches at 10 bases. CDR1 is DFQATT and CDR2 is SNEGSKA in the germline V gene (reference sequence). V lost 5 bases and J lost 5; bases outside the gene matches: 11. CDR3 length equals 15 residues. The CDR3 bases are TGCAGTGCTGAGATAGCGGGAGGCGGGTGGGAGACCCAGTACTTC. Amino acids: CSAEIAGGGWETQYF.

J is TRBJ1-2 and V is TRBV12-3 or TRBV12-4; 7 positions agree with TRBD1. The CDR3 loop spans 14 amino acids. Trimming at V came to 6 bases and at J to 7 bases, leaving 11 bases not matched to a gene. The CDR3: CASRGVGRGFGYTF. The DNA of the CDR3 is TGTGCCAGCAGAGGCGTGGGCAGGGGGTTTGGCTACACCTTC.

This chain joins TRBV6-2 or TRBV6-3 and TRBJ2-7; D call uncertain. The CDR3 has 12 amino acids. Germline CDR1 reads MNHEY; CDR2 reads SVGEGT. V lost 7 bases and J lost 2, with 9 bases in between. The CDR3 DNA follows: TGTGCCAGCACTGGCCAAACCTACGAGCAGTACTTC. It yields the protein CASTGQTYEQYF.

V is TRBV20-1 and J is TRBJ1-1; D unclear. The CDR3 consists of 13 residues. The V gene's germline CDR1 is DFQATT and CDR2 SNEGSKA (reference sequence). The V gene lost 3 bases and the J gene lost 4 bases, with 12 bases spanning the gap. The CDR3 reads CSASLNPITEAFF. The CDR3 DNA is TGCAGTGCTAGTCTGAACCCGATCACTGAAGCTTTCTTT.

J is TRBJ2-7 and V is TRBV24-1; D ambiguous. Trimming shortened V by 4 bases and J by 7 bases, and 7 bases separated the two germline ends. This CDR3 region has 11 residues. Germline CDR1 and CDR2: KGHDR and SFDVKD. The CDR3 DNA follows: TGTGCCACCAGTGAGGCCGATGAGCAGTACTTC. It is translated as CATSEADEQYF.

The chain uses TRBV6-1 and TRBJ2-3, with 7 positions matching TRBD2. The germline CDR1 and CDR2 sequences are MNHNS and SASEGT. With V trimmed by 2 bases and J by 4 bases, 6 bases remained unmatched. CDR3 length: 15 amino acids. CDR3: CASSEIAGVADTQYF. In nucleotides, the CDR3 is TGTGCCAGCAGTGAAATTGCGGGAGTTGCAGATACGCAGTATTTT.

The chain joins TRBV2 to TRBJ1-1; no clear D gene. The CDR3 is 14 amino acids. Trimming removed 7 bases at V and 5 bases at J, with 17 bases between. Germline-derived CDR1 and CDR2 are SNHLY and FYNNEI. The CDR3: CASNPTPMMTEAFF. In DNA, the CDR3 is TGTGCCAGCAACCCGACTCCTATGATGACTGAAGCTTTCTTT.

The gene calls are TRBV6-1 and TRBJ2-5; 11 bases map to TRBD2. There are 16 residues in the CDR3. Germline loops: CDR1 MNHNS, CDR2 SASEGT. Trimming at V came to 6 bases and at J to 5 bases, leaving 11 bases not matched to a gene. Written as DNA, the CDR3 is TGTGCCAGCAGGGAGACTCTAGCGGGAGGATGGGAGACCCAGTACTTC. Its protein is CASRETLAGGWETQYF.